This TCR beta chain is drawn from a study of beta chain features in type 1 diabetes. At the level of the study: Summed over all samples, the examined sorted cells came to 85 million to 140 million.

Staining for CD45RO/CCR7/CD25/CD127/CD95/CD27 allowed sorting of CD4+ naive, central memory, regulatory and stem cell-like memory cells. This CDR3 has 14 amino acids. The V end lost 1 base, the J end lost 2 bases, and 9 bases lay between the germline ends. Germline V gives CDR1 KGHSH, CDR2 LQKENI. This clone appeared a few times. Additional DNA sequences in this sample encode the identical CDR3. cDNA synthesis used the whole RNA isolate, giving expressed TCRB sequences. Sequencing was performed with immunoSEQ multiplex PCR; in TCRdb, only in-frame clones are kept and a portion is missing. This table holds roughly 290,000 clones, 8% found once.

V gene TRBV18 combines with J gene TRBJ2-7; the D gene is possibly TRBD1 (6 bases). The clonotype originates from a woman under 30 in good health. The specimen sequenced was central memory CD4+ T cells from blood. The CDR3 loop is CASSPRQGTYEQYV. CDR3 DNA sequence: TGTGCCAGCTCACCACGCCAGGGGACCTACGAGCAGTACGTC.